The present T cell receptor beta chain was sequenced within a study of human CD8 memory T cell subsets (dated by TCRdb to between 2020 and 2021). Some background on the complete study: TCRbeta repertoires of stem-like (TSTEM), progenitor exhausted-like (TPEX) and effector memory CD8+ T cell subsets were compared to assess their clonal relationships. Roughly 6 donors each provided TSTEM, TPEX and effector memory subsets, from which TCRbeta repertoires were obtained.

The germline V gene (reference sequence) provides CDR1 MNHEY and CDR2 SMNVEV. The CDR3 has 15 amino acids, counting the end cysteine and phenylalanine. This entry has no DNA. As regards this clonotype: This receptor's antigen is unknown.

Study-wide findings and limitations: Based on Chao1 estimates, TSTEM subsets appeared to have greater repertoire diversity than TPEX subsets, which may reflect a broader range of specificities. Normalized Shannon-Wiener diversity was similarly high in the TSTEM and TPEX subsets, while the effector memory subsets were comparatively less diverse. Only TCRbeta chains were sequenced, and the repertoire comparisons were based on a handful of donors and tested using paired t-tests with Bonferroni correction. The stem-like TSTEM and TPEX subsets each shared clonotypes with effector memory cells, but the TSTEM and TPEX repertoires had minimal overlap with each other, suggesting distinct antigen spectra.

A Human TCR Profiling Kit was used to prepare UMI-labeled 5' RACE TCRbeta libraries. Every TCRbeta library was prepared in parallel, with the same number of PCR cycles used for all of the libraries. The original pipeline was this. Between roughly 3,000 and 18,000 functional CDR3beta clonotypes were contained in each TCRbeta library. MIGEC 1.2.9 was used for UMI extraction and consensus assembly, with at least three reads per UMI being required. MiXCR 3.0.3 was used to extract in-frame CDR3beta repertoires. After each sample was downsampled to 42,000 randomly selected UMIs, diversity metrics were computed in VDJtools 1.2.1. Repertoire overlap metrics D, R and F2 were calculated in VDJtools for the top 3,000 clones of each sample pair. The reads were reprocessed in TCRdb, with one entry per CDR3 protein sequence and no accompanying DNA. These V and J calls originate from TCRdb's pipeline instead of the authors' own analysis. The sample table records some 7,000 distinct CDR3 sequences. More than 20% of the sample belongs to the ten largest clones.

Density gradient separation was used to isolate peripheral blood mononuclear cells from healthy donor buffy coats. In the study, total CD8+ T cells were enriched by negative magnetic separation with EasySep or MojoSort CD8+ T cell isolation kits. An RNeasy Mini Kit was used to extract total RNA from duplicate vials of roughly 150,000 sorted CD8+ T cells per subset. The PBMCs were used fresh or after being cryopreserved in fetal bovine serum with 10% DMSO. Fluorescence-activated cell sorting on a FACSAria III was used to sort the CD8+ T cell subsets to purity. The TCR sequence derives from a human donor in good health. The sequencing sample was made of CD8+ T cells from PBMCs. The rearrangement joined TRBV27 to TRBJ1-5; TCRdb selects TRBD1, and the lack of DNA leaves this call unchecked. CDR3 reads: CASSFSGGNNQPQHF.